This T cell receptor (beta chain) comes out of a study of metastatic and nonmetastatic thyroid tumors. Study details: Thyroid patients, malignant and benign, had repertoires compared across blood and tumor or nodule tissue. Points from the study as a whole: In blood and tumor, TCR beta diversity was reportedly significantly higher in malignant thyroid tumors than in benign nodules.

Patients had received no treatment of any kind before thyroid surgery. In the authors' workflow: Variation in CDR3 across clinicopathological groups served as the basis for constructing a distant-metastasis classifier in papillary thyroid cancer. TCRdb re-called the PCR reads with MiXCR. TCRdb's processing, not the study's, gives the V and J calls here. The profile covers more than 15,000 clones, with around 29% appearing a single time and approximately 15% taken by the ten largest. Trimming pared 4 bases from V and 2 bases from J, leaving 0 bases between. CDR1 is KGHDR and CDR2 is SFDVKD in the germline V gene. The CDR3 sequence is 11 residues long. In its sample, this clone ranks as medium-sized. Antigen: not known.

Sequencing was performed on adjacent normal tissue. The clonotype comes from a female donor with papillary thyroid cancer or a benign thyroid nodule (not recorded which). Some clones in this sample may be carry-over from other donors' samples. The chain combines TRBV24-1 with TRBJ2-3, with no clear D. CDR3 in DNA: TGTGCCACCAGTGACACAGATACGCAGTATTTT. Its translation: CATSDTDTQYF.